This TCR beta chain was found in a study of CD8 T cells in ankylosing spondylitis. TCRdb fed the 5' RACE reads into MiXCR, producing one record per CDR3 protein. Among hundreds of thousands of distinct CDR3 sequences listed, around 20% were seen once. General study points: Seven to nine highly homologous variants formed a TCR beta motif that appeared characteristic of ankylosing spondylitis blood. Disease-linked clones reportedly showed significant enrichment in matched ankylosing spondylitis synovial fluid.

Unmatched junction bases numbered 8, after V lost 2 bases and J lost 6 bases. The CDR3 has 16 residues. Germline lookup yields CDR1 SEHNR and CDR2 FQNEAQ (reference sequence). This clonotype was counted a few times. Its target is not known. The V and J genes are TRBV7-9 and TRBJ2-3; 10 bases align to TRBD1. Input material: blood, either unsorted or a sorted T cell fraction (not recorded which). The origin of this receptor is a female donor with ankylosing spondylitis or in good health (not recorded which). The CDR3 here is CASSLTGTGVGDTQYF. CDR3 DNA: TGTGCCAGCAGCTTAACCGGGACAGGGGTCGGGGATACGCAGTATTTT.